This TCR beta chain was found in a study of T cell responses to AZD1222 COVID-19 vaccine. On the study more broadly: Pooled samples include second doses given at about 4 or 12 weeks. Regarding the study as a whole: Baseline seropositivity characterized only a handful of AZD1222 recipients. After the peak T cell response, and only then, were repertoires sampled. Spike was spanned by vaccine-associated CD4 TCRs, which were dominant at 160-218 and 743-854.

As to this clone: Its matching antigen is unknown.

The germline V gene encodes CDR1 SGHNT and CDR2 YENEEA. The CDR3 is 17 residues long. V lost 3 bases and J lost 7, with 24 bases in between. The table came from immunoSEQ multiplex PCR; TCRdb's copy has only in-frame clones and leaves some out. The data show roughly 99,000 clones, roughly 89% seen once. The sequences come from peripheral blood, collected on day 0 of AZD1222 vaccination. The sequence derives from an adult in good health. This chain connects TRBV11-3 to TRBJ1-1, with D tentatively TRBD1 (6 bases). DNA of the CDR3: TGTGCCAGCAGCTTCCTAGCAGGGGAGACCCAAGGCAGTGAAGCTTTCTTT. It yields the protein CASSFLAGETQGSEAFF.